This T cell receptor (beta chain) was documented in a study of T cell responses to AZD1222 COVID-19 vaccine. Study-level results: The repertoires were collected only after the peak T cell response. At 160-218 and 743-854, vaccine-associated CD4 TCRs were dominant, and they spanned spike.

TCRdb's table, derived via immunoSEQ multiplex PCR, lists solely in-frame clones and lacks some. The table lists roughly 100,000 clones, roughly 87% of them singletons. Turning to this clone: Its antigen is not known.

This clonotype was obtained from an adult in good health. The sample consisted of peripheral blood, taken on day 0 of AZD1222 vaccination.

The CDR3 DNA is TGTGCCAGCAGTTTCAGTCCTAACTATGGCTACACCTTC. As protein: CASSFSPNYGYTF. The chain employs TRBV27 and TRBJ1-2, with D hard to call. With 3 bases removed from V and 0 bases from J, the gap between germline ends came to 5 bases. The CDR3 length is 13 residues. Germline CDR1 reads MNHEY; CDR2 reads SMNVEV (reference sequence).